This T cell receptor beta chain was sequenced in a study of blood T cell repertoires in COVID-19. Study members were between about 18 and 100 years old and lived in approximately 25 US regions. Participant reports of clinical history set cohort assignment. Germline V CDR1 and CDR2: LGHDT, YNNKEL (reference sequence). Trimming shortened V by 3 bases and J by 6 bases, and 8 bases separated the two germline ends. The CDR3 is made up of 12 amino acids. Per the original methods: Reference gene primer amplification yielded estimated nucleated cell counts. Sequenced by immunoSEQ multiplex PCR; TCRdb stores in-frame clones only, minus some. The DNA gave D and trimming, while V, J and clone size come from that table. Here the sample spans fewer than 250,000 clones, over 80% being singletons.

Sequencing was done on a sample of PBMCs or T cells enriched from blood (not recorded which). J is TRBJ1-2 and V is TRBV3-1 (or the pseudogene TRBV3-2), with D hard to call. The origin of this receptor is a woman between 40 and 55 years old who had recovered from COVID-19. The CDR3 DNA sequence: TGTGCCAGCAGCCACCTGTCCGATGGCTACACCTTC. This sequence encodes CASSHLSDGYTF.